This T cell receptor beta chain was recorded in a study of metastatic and nonmetastatic thyroid tumors. At the level of the study: It was across blood and tumor or nodule tissue from malignant and benign thyroid patients that repertoires were compared. Study-wide findings and caveats: Compared with benign nodules, malignant thyroid tumors were reported to have significantly higher TCR beta diversity in both blood and tumor.

In the study's own analysis: What underpinned the distant-metastasis classifier for papillary thyroid cancer was the set of CDR3 differences across clinicopathological groups. MiXCR re-clonotyped the PCR reads for TCRdb. The V and J calls and clone size are TCRdb's, not the authors'. Of under 25,000 clones listed, over 25% were seen once; the top ten hold approximately 6.3%. This clone was recorded many times. Antigen unknown. Every patient was untreated before thyroid surgery. V lost 0 bases and J lost 0, with 11 bases in between. The CDR3 extends over 16 amino acids. Germline CDR1 is LGHNA and CDR2 is YNFKEQ.

The sequenced sample consisted of blood. This receptor was obtained from a female donor with papillary thyroid cancer or a benign thyroid nodule (not recorded which). Some clones in this sample may be carry-over from other donors' samples. The V call is TRBV4-2, the J call TRBJ1-2, with D possibly being TRBD1 (5 bases). Here the CDR3 reads CASSQDRREANYGYTF. CDR3 bases: TGTGCCAGCAGCCAAGATCGCAGGGAAGCTAACTATGGCTACACCTTC.